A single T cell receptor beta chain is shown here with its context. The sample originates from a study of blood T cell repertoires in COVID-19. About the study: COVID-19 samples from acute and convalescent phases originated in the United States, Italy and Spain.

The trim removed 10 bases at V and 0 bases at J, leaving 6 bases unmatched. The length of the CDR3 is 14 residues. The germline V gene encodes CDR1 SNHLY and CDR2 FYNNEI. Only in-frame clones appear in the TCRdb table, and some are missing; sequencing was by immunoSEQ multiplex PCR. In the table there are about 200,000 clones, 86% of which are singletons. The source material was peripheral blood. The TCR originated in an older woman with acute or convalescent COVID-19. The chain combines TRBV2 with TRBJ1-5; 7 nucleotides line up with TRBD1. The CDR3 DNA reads TGTGCCACTAAAGGGGGCTATAGCAATCAGCCCCAGCATTTT. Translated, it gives CATKGGYSNQPQHF.